This passage covers 7 T cell receptor beta chains from one sample sequenced in a study of T cells in women clearing cervical HPV infection. Some clones are missing from TCRdb's copy, which holds only in-frame ones; the method was immunoSEQ multiplex PCR. The record lists about 48,000 clones, of which the ten most abundant hold around 1.6%. Sequenced material: blood buffy coat. These receptors all stem from a woman between 18 and 75 years old with a cervical HPV16 infection that either progressed to CIN3+ or cleared (not recorded which).

On this clone itself: The read comes to an end 3 residues before the CDR3 does, leaving the germline J gene to fill in the end. The chain couples TRBV6-4 to TRBJ2-7, with no clear D. Trimming removed 4 bases from V and 3 bases from J, with 10 bases in between. Germline CDR1 and CDR2: MRHNA and SNTAGT. The CDR3 runs 13 residues. The CDR3 here is CASSARMGYEQYF. The covered CDR3 bases are TGTGCCAGCAGTGCTAGAATGGGCTACGAG.

Turning to this clone: Read sequence stops 3 residues before the CDR3 end, and the germline J gene provides the missing end. The gene calls are TRBV29-1 and TRBJ2-7; D perhaps matches TRBD2 (7 bases). CDR3 length: 13 residues. Germline CDR1 and CDR2: SQVTM and ANQGSEA. V was shortened by 4 bases and J by 4 bases, with 14 bases between the two germline ends. CDR3 bases read: TGCAGCGTTGTTTGGGGGGGGGCATACGAG. The encoded protein is CSVVWGGAYE. The full-length CDR3 reads as CSVVWGGAYEQYF.

With regard to this clone: The read finishes 3 residues shy of the CDR3 end, and the germline J gene is used to complete it. The chain employs TRBV20-1 and TRBJ2-1; 8 nucleotides align to TRBD2. CDR3 length equals 18 residues. Germline lookup yields CDR1 DFQATT and CDR2 SNEGSKA (reference sequence). V was clipped by 0 bases and J by 2 bases; unmatched bases: 12. The CDR3 reads CSARDRVRAGGPYNEQFF. The part of the CDR3 DNA that was read is TGCAGTGCTAGAGATAGAGTGCGGGCGGGGGGTCCCTACAATGAG.

The CDR3 bases that were read are TGCGCCAGCAGGACGGGCGGGGGTAACATT. Translation: CASRTGGGNI. The CDR3 as a whole reads CASRTGGGNIQYF. The chain joins TRBV10-2 to TRBJ2-4, with TRBD2 matching 7 bases. Read coverage stops 3 residues before the CDR3 terminus; the germline J gene supplies the remainder. The ends lost 6 bases at V and 7 bases at J; junction bases unmatched: 6. This CDR3 has 13 amino acids. CDR1 and CDR2 (germline): WSHSY, SAAADI.

Turning to this clone: With the read ending 3 residues before the CDR3 end, the germline J gene is used to fill in that end. The genes are TRBV5-1 and TRBJ2-7, with 8 bases fitting TRBD2. Losses at the gene ends were 4 bases for V and 3 bases for J; bases not matched to a gene: 9. There are 15 residues in the CDR3. In germline, CDR1 is SGHRS, CDR2 YFSETQ. CDR3 DNA, as far as it was read: TGCGCCAGCAGCCCGGGGGGGACGGGGGACTACGAG. Amino acids: CASSPGGTGDYE. The CDR3 in its entirety is CASSPGGTGDYEQYF.

As for this clone: The read falls 3 residues short of the CDR3 end, and the missing part is taken from the germline J gene. The chain is built from TRBV20-1 and TRBJ2-1, with 9 positions matching TRBD2. Germline lookup yields CDR1 DFQATT and CDR2 SNEGSKA (reference sequence). The CDR3 covers 15 residues. The ends lost 3 bases at V and 4 bases at J; junction bases unmatched: 7. The CDR3: CSASLPAGGYNEQFF. The CDR3 bases that were read are TGCAGTGCTAGCCTACCAGCGGGGGGATACAATGAG.

Concerning this clone itself: The read comes to an end 3 residues before the CDR3 does, leaving the germline J gene to fill in the end. The chain joins TRBV9 to TRBJ2-5, with a weak D call TRBD2 (5 bases). Looked up from germline, CDR1 is SGDLS and CDR2 is YYNGEE. The CDR3 extends over 14 amino acids. The V and J ends lost 4 bases and 7 bases respectively, with 17 bases between them. CDR3 sequence reads: CASSTRGFSGTQYF. The CDR3 DNA, read in part, is TGTGCCAGCAGCACCCGAGGGTTTAGTGGGACC.